The subject of this entry is one T cell receptor (beta chain). The sample comes from a study of blood T cell repertoires in COVID-19. Study summary: Researchers got acute and convalescent COVID-19 samples from the United States, Italy and Spain. The cDNA or gDNA used as material had been derived from T cells, B-cell-depleted T cells, or PBMCs.

J gave up 0 bases and V 2 bases, and 9 bases lay outside the gene matches. CDR1 is SGHRS, CDR2 YFSETQ, per germline. The CDR3 is made up of 18 amino acids. Per the original methods: The authors estimated nucleated cell counts from reference gene primer amplification. Clones were read by immunoSEQ multiplex PCR, and TCRdb kept only the in-frame ones, dropping some. V and J calls plus clone size are reproduced from that table; the DNA served to infer D and trimming. The data show 60,000 to 75,000 clones, roughly 89% seen once. This sequence was found in a man younger than 40 with acute or convalescent COVID-19. The J gene is TRBJ2-3, the V gene TRBV5-1; TRBD2 matches at 10 bases. The sample was peripheral blood. CDR3 sequence (DNA): TGCGCCAGCAGCTTTGGGCCTAGCGGGAGACGAAGCACAGATACGCAGTATTTT. It translates to CASSFGPSGRRSTDTQYF. The whole variable domain, remainder taken from reference TRBV5-1 and TRBJ2-3, is KAGVTQTPRYLIKTRGQQVTLSCSPISGHRSVSWYQQTPGQGLQFLFEYFSETQRNKGNFPGRFSGRQFSNSRSEMNVSTLELGDSALYLCASSFGPSGRRSTDTQYFGPGTRLTVL.